This T cell receptor (beta chain) is from a study of T-cell reconstitution after alpha-beta-depleted transplantation in children (dated by TCRdb to 2016 to 2018). Some background on the complete study: The study quantitatively tracked T-cell immune reconstitution after TCRalphabeta/CD19-depleted allogeneic hematopoietic cell transplantation in children using TCR repertoire profiling. Overall study results and their limits: In some patients, the high TCRbeta diversity seen at day 60 was put down to recipient T cells and intrathymic progenitors that had survived conditioning. The frequencies of hyperexpanded clones fell over the following months, and after one year, T-cell counts and TCRbeta diversity were mostly attributed to newly produced T cells. The apparently early recovery of alphabetaT-cell counts about two months after transplant reportedly depended on only several hundred rapidly expanded clones that came from non-depleted graft cells.

The CDR3 contains 13 residues, cysteine and phenylalanine counted. Kept here is only the CDR3 DNA, which spans 39 bases and is read in frame from base 1. Trimming costs V 1 base and J 3 bases, and their ends lie 9 bases apart. Per the germline V gene (reference sequence), DFQATT is the CDR1 and SNEGSKA is the CDR2. The library was prepared using PCR. The sequencer was an Illumina HiSeq 2500. To normalize quantification of the TCRbeta repertoire, the TCR libraries were built with molecular barcoding that relied on unique molecular identifiers. TCRdb trimmed public reads at Q25 via fastp, called clones via MiXCR and kept in-frame beta chains. Rows with a matching CDR3 protein are joined into one entry that keeps the most common DNA and genes. Within this sample are 600,000 to 800,000 distinct CDR3 sequences, with 13% of them counted one time only. The ten largest clonotypes hold around 0.8% of the sample.

The sample's treatment or condition, from its label and the paper: allogeneic hematopoietic cell transplantation with graft depleted of TCRalphabeta T cells and CD19 B cells. The children who served as transplant recipients had been given grafts of TCRalphabeta/CD19-depleted allogeneic hematopoietic cells. This clonotype was found many times. The clone's antigen remains unknown. Base qualities are missing; no much larger clone stands one base away. The sequence came from a girl aged 2-15 years with congenital amegakaryocytic thrombocytopenia, due to receive a stem cell transplant. The V and J segments used are TRBV20-1 and TRBJ2-5, and perhaps TRBD2 as D gene, on 5 matching bases. The starting material was PBMCs, obtained before TCRalphabeta/CD19-depleted stem cell transplant. The CDR3 loop reads CSARVPGEETQYF. The nucleotides read TGCAGTGCTAGAGTTCCCGGGGAAGAGACCCAGTACTTC.